This TCR beta chain was profiled in a study of OX40 agonist ivuxolimab in advanced cancers. Study as a whole: Patients received the agonistic anti-OX40 (CD134) antibody ivuxolimab. The study enrolled dose-escalation patients with hepatocellular carcinoma, melanoma, renal cell or head and neck cancer. Of the patients, three showed partial responses, one with hepatocellular carcinoma and two with cutaneous melanoma. Whole-study findings and limits: Researchers did not establish what antigens the expanded peripheral T cells target.

As concerns this clone: The antigen is undetermined.

The repertoire was sequenced with immunoSEQ multiplex PCR; TCRdb's copy has only in-frame clones and lacks some. Of about 77,000 clones in the sample, 85% to 90% were seen once. V was trimmed by 6 bases and J by 5 bases, leaving 10 bases between them. This CDR3 is built from 12 residues. Germline values: CDR1 MDHEN, CDR2 SYDVKM. The receptor's source is an adult with an advanced solid tumor such as melanoma, head and neck, liver or kidney cancer. V is TRBV28 and J is TRBJ1-2; maybe TRBD1 (5 bases). Source: CD4+ or CD8+ T cells sorted from blood, taken in a trial of the OX40 agonist ivuxolimab. CDR3 nucleotide sequence: TGTGCCAGCAGCGAGGGGCCATATGGCTACACCTTC. It translates to CASSEGPYGYTF.